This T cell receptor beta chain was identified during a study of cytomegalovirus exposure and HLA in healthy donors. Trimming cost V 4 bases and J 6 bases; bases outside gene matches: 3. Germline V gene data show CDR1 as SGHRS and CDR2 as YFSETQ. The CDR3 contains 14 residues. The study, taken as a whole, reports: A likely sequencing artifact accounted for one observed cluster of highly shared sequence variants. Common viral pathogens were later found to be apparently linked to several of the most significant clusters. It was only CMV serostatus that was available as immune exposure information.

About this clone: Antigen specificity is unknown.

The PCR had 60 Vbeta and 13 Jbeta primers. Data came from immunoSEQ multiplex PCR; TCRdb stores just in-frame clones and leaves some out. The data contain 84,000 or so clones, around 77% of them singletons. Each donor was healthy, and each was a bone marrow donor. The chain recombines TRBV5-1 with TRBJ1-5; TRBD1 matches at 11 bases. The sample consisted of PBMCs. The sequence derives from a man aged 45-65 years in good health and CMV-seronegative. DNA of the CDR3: TGCGCCAGCAGCCAAGGGACAGGGGGTCAGCCCCAGCATTTT. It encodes CASSQGTGGQPQHF. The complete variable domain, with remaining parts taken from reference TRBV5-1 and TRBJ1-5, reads KAGVTQTPRYLIKTRGQQVTLSCSPISGHRSVSWYQQTPGQGLQFLFEYFSETQRNKGNFPGRFSGRQFSNSRSEMNVSTLELGDSALYLCASSQGTGGQPQHFGDGTRLSIL.